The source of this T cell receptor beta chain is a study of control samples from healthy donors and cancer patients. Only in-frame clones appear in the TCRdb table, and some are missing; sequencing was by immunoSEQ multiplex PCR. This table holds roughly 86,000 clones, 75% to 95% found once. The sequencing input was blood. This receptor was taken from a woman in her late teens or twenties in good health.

This CDR3 reads CASITGGITEAFF. CDR3 bases: TGTGCCAGCATTACAGGGGGCATCACTGAAGCTTTCTTT. V gene TRBV6-5 combines with J gene TRBJ1-1; 9 bases fit TRBD1. After removal of 7 bases from V and 4 bases from J, the junction contained 4 bases not matched to a gene. The CDR3 loop spans 13 amino acids. The V gene's germline CDR1 is MNHEY and CDR2 SVGAGI.